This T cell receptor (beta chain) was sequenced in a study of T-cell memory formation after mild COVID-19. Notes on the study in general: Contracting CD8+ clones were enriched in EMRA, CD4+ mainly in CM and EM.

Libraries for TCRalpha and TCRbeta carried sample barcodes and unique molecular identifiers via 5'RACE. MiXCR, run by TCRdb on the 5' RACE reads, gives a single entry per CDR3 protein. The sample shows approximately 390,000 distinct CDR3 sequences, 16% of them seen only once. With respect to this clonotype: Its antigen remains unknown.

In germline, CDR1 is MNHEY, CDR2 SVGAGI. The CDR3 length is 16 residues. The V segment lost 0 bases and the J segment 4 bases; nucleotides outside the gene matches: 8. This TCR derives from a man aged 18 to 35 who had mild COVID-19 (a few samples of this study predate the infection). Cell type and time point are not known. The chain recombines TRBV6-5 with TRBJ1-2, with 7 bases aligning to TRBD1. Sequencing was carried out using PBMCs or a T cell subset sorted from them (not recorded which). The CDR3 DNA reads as TGTGCCAGCAGTTACTCGAGAGGGGGCAGTAGCTATGGCTACACCTTC. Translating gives CASSYSRGGSSYGYTF.